The present TCR beta chain was sequenced within a study of T cells after yellow fever vaccination. Regarding the study as a whole: A large majority of primary-vaccination clones showed up again after the booster (approximately 95% CD4, 88% CD8). Weaker in magnitude, the secondary response showed a faster peak on day 5 versus 15.

TCRdb reprocessed the 5' RACE reads with MiXCR, giving one entry per CDR3 protein. The data hold 400,000 to 650,000 distinct CDR3 sequences, with around a fifth observed a single time. V gave up 4 bases and J gave up 10 bases, with 12 bases separating them. The CDR3 is made up of 12 amino acids. Germline CDR1 KGHDR, CDR2 SFDVKD. With regard to this clonotype: Its target is not known.

The chain uses TRBV24-1 and TRBJ1-1, with a weak D call TRBD1 (6 bases). Here the sequenced sample was PBMCs, taken 21 days after the first yellow fever vaccination. This clonotype was sampled from a man younger than 35 who received the YFV17D yellow fever vaccine. In DNA form, the CDR3 reads TGTGCCACCAGTGACGGGGGCCCTGGAGCTTTCTTT. Translation gives CATSDGGPGAFF.